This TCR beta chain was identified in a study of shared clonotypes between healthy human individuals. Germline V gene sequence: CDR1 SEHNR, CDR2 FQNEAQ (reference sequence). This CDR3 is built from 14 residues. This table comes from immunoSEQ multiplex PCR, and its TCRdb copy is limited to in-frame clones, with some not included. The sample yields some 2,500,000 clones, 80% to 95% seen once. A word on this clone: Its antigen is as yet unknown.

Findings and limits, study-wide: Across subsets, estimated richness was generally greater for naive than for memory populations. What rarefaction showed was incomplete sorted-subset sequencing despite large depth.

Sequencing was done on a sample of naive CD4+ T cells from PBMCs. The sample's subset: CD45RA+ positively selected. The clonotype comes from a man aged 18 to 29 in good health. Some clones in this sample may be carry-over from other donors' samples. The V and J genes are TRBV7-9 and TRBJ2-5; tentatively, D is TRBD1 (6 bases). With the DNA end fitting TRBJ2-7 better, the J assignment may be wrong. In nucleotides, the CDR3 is TGTGCCAGCAACGAACGGGCAGGGGCTGACGAGCAGTACTTC. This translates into CASNERAGADEQYF.